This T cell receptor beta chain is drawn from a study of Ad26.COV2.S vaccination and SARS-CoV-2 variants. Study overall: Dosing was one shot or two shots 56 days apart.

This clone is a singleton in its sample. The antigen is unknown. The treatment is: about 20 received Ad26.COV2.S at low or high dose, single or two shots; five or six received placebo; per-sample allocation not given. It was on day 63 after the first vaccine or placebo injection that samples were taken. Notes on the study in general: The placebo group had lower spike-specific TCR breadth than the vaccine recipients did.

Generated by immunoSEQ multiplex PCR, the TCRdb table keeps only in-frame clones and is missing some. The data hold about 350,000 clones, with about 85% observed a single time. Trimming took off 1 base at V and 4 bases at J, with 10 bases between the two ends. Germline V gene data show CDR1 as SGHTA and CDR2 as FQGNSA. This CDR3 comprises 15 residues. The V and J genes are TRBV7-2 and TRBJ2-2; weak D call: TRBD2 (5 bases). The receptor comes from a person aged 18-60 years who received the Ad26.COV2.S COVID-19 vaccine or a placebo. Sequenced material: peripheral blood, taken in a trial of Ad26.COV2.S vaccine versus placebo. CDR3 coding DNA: TGTGCCAGCAGCTTAGAAGGACTTCTCACCGGGGAGCTGTTTTTT. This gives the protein CASSLEGLLTGELFF.